The entry that follows covers one T cell receptor beta chain sequence. The sample originates from a study of blood T cell repertoires in COVID-19. Study information: The origin of the acute and convalescent COVID-19 samples was the United States, Italy and Spain. In each case, the material was cDNA or gDNA derived from T cells, B-cell-depleted T cells, or PBMCs.

This CDR3 spans 14 amino acids. V shed 4 bases and J 5 bases; nucleotides not matched to a gene: 4. Germline CDR1 SGHAT, CDR2 FQNNGV. Original processing notes: Amplification from reference gene primers served as the basis for estimated nucleated cell counts. Assay: immunoSEQ multiplex PCR; the TCRdb copy retains only in-frame clones and omits some. The V and J calls and the clone size are those of that table, but D and trimming were determined from the DNA. The table records about 480,000 clones, less than 90% of them present only once. The sequenced sample was peripheral blood. This clonotype originated in a woman aged 45 to 65 with COVID-19, enrolled during active disease. The V gene is TRBV11-2, the J gene TRBJ2-5; 10 bases match TRBD2. The DNA for the CDR3 is TGTGCCAGCAGCTGGGGACTAGCGAGGGAGACCCAGTACTTC. It is translated as CASSWGLARETQYF.